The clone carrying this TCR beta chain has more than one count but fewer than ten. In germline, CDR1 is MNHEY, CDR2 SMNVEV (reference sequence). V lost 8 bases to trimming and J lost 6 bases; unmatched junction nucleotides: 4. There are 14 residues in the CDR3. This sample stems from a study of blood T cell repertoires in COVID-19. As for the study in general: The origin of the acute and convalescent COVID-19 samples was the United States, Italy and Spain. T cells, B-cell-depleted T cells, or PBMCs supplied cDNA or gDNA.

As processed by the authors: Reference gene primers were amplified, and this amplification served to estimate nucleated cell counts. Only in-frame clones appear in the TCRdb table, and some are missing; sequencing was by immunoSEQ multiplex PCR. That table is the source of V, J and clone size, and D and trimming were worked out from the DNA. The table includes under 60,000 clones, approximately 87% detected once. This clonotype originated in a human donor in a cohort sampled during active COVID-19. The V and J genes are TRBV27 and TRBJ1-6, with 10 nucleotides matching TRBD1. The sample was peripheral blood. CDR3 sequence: CASGRQGANSPLHF. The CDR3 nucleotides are TGTGCCAGCGGACGACAGGGGGCTAATTCACCCCTCCACTTT.